One TCR beta chain is described in this entry. The germline V gene encodes CDR1 LNHDA and CDR2 SQIVND (reference sequence). With V trimmed by 6 bases and J by 0 bases, 14 bases remained unmatched. CDR3 length: 18 residues. The entry originates in a study of blood T cell repertoires in COVID-19. Study-wide background: Researchers got acute and convalescent COVID-19 samples from the United States, Italy and Spain. PBMCs, B-cell-depleted T cells, or T cells provided the cDNA or gDNA that made up the material.

Authors' data handling: How many nucleated cells were present was estimated from reference gene primer amplification. The data were produced by immunoSEQ multiplex PCR, yet TCRdb's version contains in-frame clones alone and is incomplete. V, J and clone size are those of that table, while D and trimming were read from the DNA. The data show around 65,000 clones, with around 81% seen just once and about 5.3% held by the top ten. Material for sequencing was peripheral blood. This rearrangement joins TRBV19 to TRBJ1-1; TRBD1 aligns across 9 bases. The sequence was obtained from a man aged 65-85 years with acute or convalescent COVID-19. CDR3 DNA: TGTGCCAGTAGCAGACTACCGGGACAGGGACCCATGAACACTGAAGCTTTCTTT. It codes for CASSRLPGQGPMNTEAFF. Combining the CDR3 with reference TRBV19 and TRBJ1-1 gives the whole variable domain DGGITQSPKYLFRKEGQNVTLSCEQNLNHDAMYWYRQDPGQGLRLIYYSQIVNDFQKGDIAEGYSVSREKKESFPLTVTSAQKNPTAFYLCASSRLPGQGPMNTEAFFGQGTRLTVV.